Sequencing of this TCR beta chain was carried out in a study of OX40 agonist ivuxolimab in advanced cancers. Study-wide results and caveats: Clonal expansion from baseline to week 6 occurred in both CD4+ and CD8+ T cells.

CDR1 and CDR2 (germline): PRHDT, FYEKMQ (reference sequence). The CDR3 has 13 amino acids. Using immunoSEQ multiplex PCR, the repertoire was profiled, and TCRdb retains in-frame clones only, with some absent. The sample lists about 78,000 clones, around 91% occurring once. About this clone itself: The antigen is undetermined. Compared with germline, one end of the junction differs, possibly owing to a read error.

The sample here was CD4+ or CD8+ T cells sorted from blood, taken in a trial of the OX40 agonist ivuxolimab. The sequence derives from an adult with an advanced solid tumor such as melanoma, head and neck, liver or kidney cancer. V usage is TRBV13 and J usage is TRBJ2-2; the D is unclear. The CDR3 reads CASCFTDTGELFF. The CDR3 DNA is TGTGCCAGCTGCTTCACTGACACCGGGGAGCTGTTTTTT.